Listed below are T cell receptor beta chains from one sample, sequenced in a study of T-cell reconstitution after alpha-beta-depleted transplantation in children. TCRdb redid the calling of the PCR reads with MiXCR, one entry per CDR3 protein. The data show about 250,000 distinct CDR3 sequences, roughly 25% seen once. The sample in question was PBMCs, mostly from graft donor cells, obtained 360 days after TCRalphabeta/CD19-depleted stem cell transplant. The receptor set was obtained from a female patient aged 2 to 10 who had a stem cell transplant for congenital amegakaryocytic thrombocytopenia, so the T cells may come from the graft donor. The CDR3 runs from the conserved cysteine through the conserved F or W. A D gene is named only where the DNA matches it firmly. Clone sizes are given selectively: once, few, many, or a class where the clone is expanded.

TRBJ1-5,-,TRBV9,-,TGTGCCAGCAGCGTAGGACCCTCTGGAGGCAATCAGCCCCAGCATTTT,CASSVGPSGGNQPQHF
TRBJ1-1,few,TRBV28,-,TGTGCCAGCAGGAACCCCCGGGGTGGGGACACTGAAGCTTTCTTT,CASRNPRGGDTEAFF
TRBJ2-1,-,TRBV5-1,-,TGCGCCAGCAGCCGCGACAATGAGCAGTTCTTC,CASSRDNEQFF
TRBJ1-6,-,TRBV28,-,TGTGCCAGCAGAAACCGACAGGAGTCCAATTCACCCCTCCACTTT,CASRNRQESNSPLHF
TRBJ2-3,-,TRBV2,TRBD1,TGTGCCAGCCAGGGGGTCGTGATGAATACGCAGTATTTT,CASQGVVMNTQYF
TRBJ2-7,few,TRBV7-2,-,TGTGCCAGCAGCTTAAAGGCGCAGGGCTCAGTCGAGCAGTACTTC,CASSLKAQGSVEQYF
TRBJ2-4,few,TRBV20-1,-,TGCAGTGCCCAACGGTCGTCCGAAGCCAAAAACATTCAGTACTTC,CSAQRSSEAKNIQYF
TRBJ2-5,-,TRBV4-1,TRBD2,TGCGCCAGCAGCCAAGAAAAAAGGCGGGGGGGCCGGGAGACCCAGTACTTC,CASSQEKRRGGRETQYF
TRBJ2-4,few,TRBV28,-,TGTGCCAGCAGTTTATTTGGGGGGGCCGGAAACATTCAGTACTTC,CASSLFGGAGNIQYF
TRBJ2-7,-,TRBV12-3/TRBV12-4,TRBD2,TGTGCCAGCAGTTTTGGGCTAGCGGGGGCCCACGAGCAGTACTTC,CASSFGLAGAHEQYF
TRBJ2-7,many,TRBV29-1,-,TGCAGCGTTGCCAGGGCCAGGGACGAGCAGTACTTC,CSVARARDEQYF
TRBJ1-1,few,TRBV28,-,TGTGCCAGCATGGGGCCGACCAACACTGAAGCTTTCTTT,CASMGPTNTEAFF
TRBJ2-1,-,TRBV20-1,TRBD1,TGCAGTGCTCCATCCGGGACAGGATACAATGAGCAGTTCTTC,CSAPSGTGYNEQFF
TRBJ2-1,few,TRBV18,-,TGTGCCAGCTCACTCGCTGCCCGCAGCTCCTACAATGAGCAGTTCTTC,CASSLAARSSYNEQFF
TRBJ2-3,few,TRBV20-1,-,TGCAGTGCAGCCCGAGTGTCGGGGGCCGACACAGATACGCAGTATTTT,CSAARVSGADTDTQYF
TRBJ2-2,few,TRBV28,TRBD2,TGTGCCAGCAGTCCAATAGCGGGAGTGGGCACCGGGGAGCTGTTTTTT,CASSPIAGVGTGELFF
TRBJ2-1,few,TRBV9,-,TGTGCCAGCAGCGTAGGTGGGCACTACGACAATGAGCAGTTCTTC,CASSVGGHYDNEQFF
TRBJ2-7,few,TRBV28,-,TGTGCCAGCAGTGCCAGACGAGCAAGACAGGAGTTCGGCGAGCAGTACTTC,CASSARRARQEFGEQYF
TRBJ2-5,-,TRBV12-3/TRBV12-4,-,TGTGCCAGCGCAGGGAGAGAGACCCAGTACTTC,CASAGRETQYF
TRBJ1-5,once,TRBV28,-,TGTGCCAGCAGTCCCCGGACGACCCGCAATCAGCCCCAGCATTTT,CASSPRTTRNQPQHF
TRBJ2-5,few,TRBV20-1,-,TGCAGTCTAATCGGGTGGGTCCCCGGCAGCCGGTCGGGGACCCAGTACTTC,CSLIGWVPGSRSGTQYF
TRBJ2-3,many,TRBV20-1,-,TGCAGTGCTAGACATGGGAGAGTCCGGCTGGATACGCAGTATTTT,CSARHGRVRLDTQYF
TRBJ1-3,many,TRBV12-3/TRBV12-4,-,TGTGCCAGCACCCCAGGCGGGGGGCTGGCGTCTGGAAACACCATATATTTT,CASTPGGGLASGNTIYF
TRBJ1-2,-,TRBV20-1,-,TGCAGTGCTTTATTCGGGGGGGCTAACTATGGCTACACCTTC,CSALFGGANYGYTF
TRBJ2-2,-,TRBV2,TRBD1,TGTGCCAGCAGTGGGGACAGACAGCGAGGGCGGTTTTTT,CASSGDRQRGRFF
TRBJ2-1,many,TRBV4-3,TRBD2,TGCGCCAGCAGCCAAGGATTACTAGCGGGAGCAAACAATGAGCAGTTCTTC,CASSQGLLAGANNEQFF
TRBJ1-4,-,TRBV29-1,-,TGCAGCGTTGAAGGAGGGGGTGAACTGTTTTTT,CSVEGGGELFF
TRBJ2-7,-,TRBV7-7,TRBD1,TGTGCCAGCAGCCCCCATTTCGGGACAGGTTCTCAGCAGTACTTC,CASSPHFGTGSQQYF
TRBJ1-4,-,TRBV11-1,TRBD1,TGTGCCAGCAGGCACGGGACAGGGGTGGTCGCCGACTCAACTAATGAAAAACTGTTTTTT,CASRHGTGVVADSTNEKLFF
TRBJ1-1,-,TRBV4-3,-,TGCGCCAGCAGCCAAGGGGAGGACACTGAAGCTTTCTTT,CASSQGEDTEAFF
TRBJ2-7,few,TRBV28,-,TGTGCCAGCAGTGCACAGGACTCCTACGAGCAGTACTTC,CASSAQDSYEQYF
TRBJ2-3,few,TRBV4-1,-,TGCGCCAGCAGCCAAGATAGTTACGGGAGTTTCGCAGATACGCAGTATTTT,CASSQDSYGSFADTQYF
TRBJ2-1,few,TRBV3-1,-,TGTGCCAGCAGCTCACTCAGGGGCAATGAGCAGTTCTTC,CASSSLRGNEQFF
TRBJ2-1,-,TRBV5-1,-,TGCGCCAGCAGCTTGGAGGCTAGCTGGAGGAATGAGCAGTTCTTC,CASSLEASWRNEQFF
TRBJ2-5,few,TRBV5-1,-,TGCGCCAGCAGCTTGGGAGCTGACATAGGAGAGACCCAGTACTTC,CASSLGADIGETQYF
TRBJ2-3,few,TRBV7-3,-,TGTGCCAGCAGCCGATACGGGGTTAGCACAGATACGCAGTATTTT,CASSRYGVSTDTQYF
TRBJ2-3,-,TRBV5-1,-,TGCGCCAGCAGCTTCAGAGTGCGGGGTGAAAACACAGATACGCAGTATTTT,CASSFRVRGENTDTQYF
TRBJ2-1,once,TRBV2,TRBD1,TGTGCCAGCACAGGACAGGGAGTGCAGTTCTTC,CASTGQGVQFF
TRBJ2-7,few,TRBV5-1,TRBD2,TGCGCCAGCAGCTTGTCTAGCGGGAGTCTCGAGCAGTACTTC,CASSLSSGSLEQYF
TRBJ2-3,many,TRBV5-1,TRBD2,TGCGCCAGCAGCGTTGAGGCGGGAGTTCCAACCTCAGATACGCAGTATTTT,CASSVEAGVPTSDTQYF
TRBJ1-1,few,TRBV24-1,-,TGTGCCACCCAAGGGACGCTGAACACTGAAGCTTTCTTT,CATQGTLNTEAFF
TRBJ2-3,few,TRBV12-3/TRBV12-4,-,TGTGCCAGCAGTTTTCTGGACTCTACAGATACGCAGTATTTT,CASSFLDSTDTQYF
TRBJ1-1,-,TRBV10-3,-,TGTGCGGCGAACGTGAGGGCGGACACTGAAGCTTTCTTT,CAANVRADTEAFF
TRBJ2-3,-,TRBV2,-,TGTGCCAGCAGTGAACCGAGCAGAGGCACAGATACGCAGTATTTT,CASSEPSRGTDTQYF
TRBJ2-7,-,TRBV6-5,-,TGTGCCAGCAGTGTACTACCGCTAGCCTACGAGCAGTACTTC,CASSVLPLAYEQYF
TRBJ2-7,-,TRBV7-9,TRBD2,TGTGCCAGCCTCCGGGGACAGGAAGCGGGAGGGCGAGAAACGGCGTACTTC,CASLRGQEAGGRETAYF
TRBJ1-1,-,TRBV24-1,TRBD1,TGTGCCACCAGTGATACAGGGGCGGAAACTGAAGCTTTCTTT,CATSDTGAETEAFF
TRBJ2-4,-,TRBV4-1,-,TGCGCCAGCAGCCAAGATCGAGGGGTGGTAAACATTCAGTACTTC,CASSQDRGVVNIQYF
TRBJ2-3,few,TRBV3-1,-,TGTGCCAGCAGCGCCGGGGGAAATACGCAGTATTTT,CASSAGGNTQYF